This is a list of T cell receptor beta chains from one sample in a study of blood T cell repertoires in COVID-19. Measured with immunoSEQ multiplex PCR; TCRdb has only the in-frame clones, and not every one. The data show 120,000 or so clones, around four fifths seen once. The sequenced sample was peripheral blood. The receptors were sampled from a man aged 55 to 70 with acute or convalescent COVID-19. CDR3s include the opening cysteine and the closing phenylalanine or tryptophan. Fields, in order: D gene, J gene, V gene, clone size, CDR3 DNA, CDR3 protein. A D gene is named only where the DNA matches it firmly. Size is stated for part of the rows, as once, few or many counts, or as a class when the clone is expanded.

D gene: .
J gene: TRBJ2-2
V gene: TRBV28
clone size: .
CDR3 DNA: TGTGCCAGCAGTTTATGGGGAGCCGGGGAGCTGTTTTTT
CDR3 protein: CASSLWGAGELFF

D gene: .
J gene: TRBJ1-2
V gene: TRBV5-1
clone size: .
CDR3 DNA: TGCGCCAGCAGTCTCGGGGGTTTCGAGGGCTACACCTTC
CDR3 protein: CASSLGGFEGYTF

D gene: TRBD1
J gene: TRBJ1-1
V gene: TRBV20-1
clone size: few
CDR3 DNA: TGCAGTGCGGGGACAGGGGTAACTTTCTTT
CDR3 protein: CSAGTGVTFF

D gene: .
J gene: TRBJ1-2
V gene: TRBV2
clone size: .
CDR3 DNA: TGTGCCAGCAGGCGGGCAGCAACTAACTATGGCTACACCTTC
CDR3 protein: CASRRAATNYGYTF

D gene: TRBD1
J gene: TRBJ1-1
V gene: TRBV11-2
clone size: .
CDR3 DNA: TGTGCCAGCAGCTTAGTCTCCAGGGGGCGCGGGGAGAACACTGAAGCTTTCTTT
CDR3 protein: CASSLVSRGRGENTEAFF

D gene: .
J gene: TRBJ1-4
V gene: TRBV14
clone size: .
CDR3 DNA: TGTGCCAGCAGCCACGAGCACGGAACGGGGGAAAAACTGTTTTTT
CDR3 protein: CASSHEHGTGEKLFF

D gene: TRBD2
J gene: TRBJ2-3
V gene: TRBV7-9
clone size: .
CDR3 DNA: TGTGCCAGCAGCTTAGGGCCCCTAGCGGGGACCACAGATACGCAGTATTTT
CDR3 protein: CASSLGPLAGTTDTQYF

D gene: .
J gene: TRBJ1-2
V gene: TRBV28
clone size: .
CDR3 DNA: TGTGCCAGCAGTCTCCCCGGGCAGGGGAACTATGGCTACACCTTC
CDR3 protein: CASSLPGQGNYGYTF

D gene: TRBD1
J gene: TRBJ2-7
V gene: TRBV15
clone size: .
CDR3 DNA: TGTGCCACCAGCAGATCCGACAGGGGCTATTTCTACGAGCAGTACTTC
CDR3 protein: CATSRSDRGYFYEQYF

D gene: .
J gene: TRBJ1-2
V gene: TRBV10-3
clone size: .
CDR3 DNA: TGTGCCATCAGTGAGTTAGCAGATCGCTACACCTTC
CDR3 protein: CAISELADRYTF

D gene: TRBD1
J gene: TRBJ2-1
V gene: TRBV9
clone size: .
CDR3 DNA: TGTGCCAGCGCTCGCAGGGGGTACAATGAGCAGTTCTTC
CDR3 protein: CASARRGYNEQFF

D gene: .
J gene: TRBJ1-1
V gene: TRBV30
clone size: .
CDR3 DNA: TGTGCCTGGGGGGTCGCAGGGTTGGCTGAAGCTTTCTTT
CDR3 protein: CAWGVAGLAEAFF

D gene: TRBD1
J gene: TRBJ1-1
V gene: TRBV6-5
clone size: few
CDR3 DNA: TGTGCCAGCAGTAACACCCAGGGGGCCGCTGAAGCTTTCTTT
CDR3 protein: CASSNTQGAAEAFF

D gene: .
J gene: TRBJ2-3
V gene: TRBV4-1
clone size: .
CDR3 DNA: TGCGCCAGCAGCCGCCCCCCCGGCGCGGGGAGCACAGATACGCAGTATTTT
CDR3 protein: CASSRPPGAGSTDTQYF

D gene: .
J gene: TRBJ2-7
V gene: TRBV6-5
clone size: once
CDR3 DNA: TGTGCCAGCAAGAGGCCGGGTGTCTACGAGCAGTACTTC
CDR3 protein: CASKRPGVYEQYF

D gene: .
J gene: TRBJ1-4
V gene: TRBV18
clone size: .
CDR3 DNA: TGTGCCAGCTCACCACCCGGGACAAGAAATTGGGGGAATGAAAAACTGTTTTTT
CDR3 protein: CASSPPGTRNWGNEKLFF

D gene: .
J gene: TRBJ1-4
V gene: TRBV5-1
clone size: .
CDR3 DNA: TGCGCCAGCAGCTTGGTGGAGGGAGAGGGTGAAAAACTGTTTTTT
CDR3 protein: CASSLVEGEGEKLFF

D gene: TRBD2
J gene: TRBJ2-3
V gene: TRBV7-2
clone size: .
CDR3 DNA: TGTGCCAGCAGCCGCGGACTAGCGGGAGGAGATACGCAGTATTTT
CDR3 protein: CASSRGLAGGDTQYF

D gene: .
J gene: TRBJ1-2
V gene: TRBV6-5
clone size: .
CDR3 DNA: TGTGCCAGCAGTTACCCAGGGGCTAATCGCTACACCTTC
CDR3 protein: CASSYPGANRYTF

D gene: TRBD2
J gene: TRBJ2-1
V gene: TRBV5-4
clone size: .
CDR3 DNA: TGTGCCAGCAGCTTGGGGGGGCGGGAGGCCTACAATGAGCAGTTCTTC
CDR3 protein: CASSLGGREAYNEQFF

D gene: TRBD1
J gene: TRBJ2-2
V gene: TRBV5-4
clone size: .
CDR3 DNA: TGTGCCAGCAGCCCAGGACAGGGGCGCAACACCGGGGAGCTGTTTTTT
CDR3 protein: CASSPGQGRNTGELFF

D gene: TRBD2
J gene: TRBJ2-1
V gene: TRBV4-1
clone size: once
CDR3 DNA: TGCGCCAGCAGCCGGTCTAGCGGGAGTGTCAATGAGCAGTTCTTC
CDR3 protein: CASSRSSGSVNEQFF

D gene: .
J gene: TRBJ1-2
V gene: TRBV28
clone size: .
CDR3 DNA: TGTGCCAGCAGCCCCGGGTCTGGCTACACCTTC
CDR3 protein: CASSPGSGYTF

D gene: .
J gene: TRBJ2-5
V gene: TRBV7-9
clone size: .
CDR3 DNA: TGTGCCAGCAGTCGGGGAGGAGGGGAAGAGACCCAGTACTTC
CDR3 protein: CASSRGGGEETQYF